The following is a T cell receptor (beta chain) sequence with its context. As handled by the study authors: Amplified reference gene primers provided the basis for estimating nucleated cell counts. The table came from immunoSEQ multiplex PCR; TCRdb's copy has only in-frame clones and leaves some out. V, J and clone size are those of that table, while D and trimming were read from the DNA. Of 90,000 to 100,000 clones in the sample, 84% are singletons; the top ten hold 2%. These data come from a study of blood T cell repertoires in COVID-19. About the study: Donors in the United States, Italy and Spain gave samples during acute or convalescent COVID-19.

Sample: peripheral blood. The TCR comes from a man in his 70s with active or convalescent COVID-19.

CDR3 nucleotide sequence: TGTGCCAGCAGCCCACAGAAACTAGCGGGGGTGAATGAGCAGTTCTTC. Encoded protein: CASSPQKLAGVNEQFF. V usage is TRBV5-4 and J usage is TRBJ2-1, with 11 bases that match TRBD2. In germline, CDR1 is SGHNT, CDR2 YYREEE (reference sequence). V shed 4 bases, J shed 7 bases, and the junction held 10 bases outside the gene matches. The CDR3 covers 16 residues.